The rows below give T cell receptor beta chains drawn from one sample of a study of T cells in Graves' hyperthyroidism and ophthalmopathy. MiXCR, run by TCRdb on the multiplex PCR reads, gives a single entry per CDR3 protein. The table lists hundreds of thousands of distinct CDR3 sequences, roughly 13% of them singletons. Sequenced sample: blood. The receptors were sampled from a woman aged 25 to 39 with Graves' hyperthyroidism. The CDR3 runs from the conserved cysteine through the conserved F or W. The order of the fields is D gene, V gene, clone size, J gene, CDR3 DNA, CDR3 protein. D genes are given only for firm matches. Part of the rows lack a size; the others show once, few, many or a class for expanded clones.

>TRBD1|TRBV6-1|many|TRBJ2-5
TGTGCCAGCAAGGAGTTTACAGGGGGACGTAGTGAGACCCAGTACTTC
CASKEFTGGRSETQYF
>NA|TRBV20-1|few|TRBJ1-5
TGCAGTGCTAGAGACAGCCTCAATCAGCCCCAGCATTTT
CSARDSLNQPQHF
>TRBD1|TRBV5-5|NA|TRBJ1-5
TGTGCCAGCAGCGCCGGGACAGGTAAACAGCCCCAGCATTTT
CASSAGTGKQPQHF
>TRBD1|TRBV20-1|many|TRBJ2-5
TGCAGTGCTTCATACCGGGACAGGGTAGGGGGCCAAGAGACCCAGTACTTC
CSASYRDRVGGQETQYF
>NA|TRBV27|many|TRBJ2-2
TGTGCCAGCACCCCTACAGGGTCCACCGGGGAGCTGTTTTTT
CASTPTGSTGELFF
>NA|TRBV6-1|few|TRBJ2-3
TGTGCCAGCAGTTACGGGTTAAATGGGGATACGCAGTATTTT
CASSYGLNGDTQYF
>TRBD1|TRBV28|many|TRBJ2-2
TGTGCCAGCAGTTTATGGGGACAGATAAGGAACACCGGGGAGCTGTTTTTT
CASSLWGQIRNTGELFF
>NA|TRBV19|few|TRBJ1-4
TGTGCCAGTAGCTCCAGGCCCAATGAAAAACTGTTTTTT
CASSSRPNEKLFF
>NA|TRBV6-1|NA|TRBJ1-3
TGTGCCAGCAGTGTTGGGTGGGTCGGGTTTCGAAACACCATATATTTT
CASSVGWVGFRNTIYF
>TRBD1|TRBV5-6|NA|TRBJ1-1
TGTGCCAGCAAAGACAGGGTCCCTATGAACACTGAAGCTTTCTTT
CASKDRVPMNTEAFF
>NA|TRBV9|NA|TRBJ1-4
TGTGCCAGCAGCGTGGAACAGGGAAATGAAAAACTGTTTTTT
CASSVEQGNEKLFF
>NA|TRBV5-6|NA|TRBJ1-5
TGTGCCAGCAGCCGGGGGGGTATGAATCAGCCCCAGCATTTT
CASSRGGMNQPQHF
>NA|TRBV12-3/TRBV12-4|NA|TRBJ2-5
TGTGCCAGCAGTGGGACCGGGCCCGCCCAGTACTTC
CASSGTGPAQYF
>NA|TRBV7-2|few|TRBJ1-6
TGTGCCAGCAGCTTACGGCAATTATCTAATTCACCCCTCCACTTT
CASSLRQLSNSPLHF
>NA|TRBV28|many|TRBJ1-6
TGTGCCAGCAGTTCCCCCGGGACGGATACCTCACCCCTCCACTTT
CASSSPGTDTSPLHF
>NA|TRBV10-2|few|TRBJ1-2
TGCGCCAGCAGTGATCTCTCTGGAGGAGCCGCGTATGGCTACACCTTC
CASSDLSGGAAYGYTF
>NA|TRBV11-2|few|TRBJ2-1
TGTGCCAGCAGCCAAGAACGGGAATCCTACAATGAGCAGTTCTTC
CASSQERESYNEQFF
>TRBD1|TRBV20-1|many|TRBJ1-5
TGCAGTGCAATGACAGGGACTCAGCCCCAGCATTTT
CSAMTGTQPQHF
>TRBD2|TRBV7-8|many|TRBJ2-3
TGTGCCAGCAGCCTTAGGGAACTAGCGGGAGGGCCGTTTAAAGATACGCAGTATTTT
CASSLRELAGGPFKDTQYF
>NA|TRBV11-2|few|TRBJ2-2
TGTGCCAGCAGCCCGGGGCTAACGAACACCGGGGAGCTGTTTTTT
CASSPGLTNTGELFF
>NA|TRBV6-1|many|TRBJ1-5
TGTGCCAGCAGTGAAAACCGGGTCAATCAGCCCCAGCATTTT
CASSENRVNQPQHF
>TRBD2|TRBV2|many|TRBJ2-7
TGTGCCAGCAGTGAAGCGCCGGGGGGCGAGCAGTACTTC
CASSEAPGGEQYF
>TRBD1|TRBV7-6|NA|TRBJ2-2
TGTGCCAGCAGCAGGACAGGGATTCATACCGGGGAGCTGTTTTTT
CASSRTGIHTGELFF
>NA|TRBV19|few|TRBJ1-5
TGTGCCAGTAGTATAGTACCCTTGAATCAGCCCCAGCATTTT
CASSIVPLNQPQHF
>NA|TRBV5-4|few|TRBJ1-4
TGTGCCAGCAGCGGCGGTGCAACTAATGAAAAACTGTTTTTT
CASSGGATNEKLFF
>NA|TRBV28|many|TRBJ1-1
TGTGCCAGCAGTTTATGGTGGAACACTGAAGCTTTCTTT
CASSLWWNTEAFF
>NA|TRBV12-3/TRBV12-4|NA|TRBJ2-7
TGTGCCAGCAGTTTAAAAGGGGGGGAGCCCTACGAGCAGTACTTC
CASSLKGGEPYEQYF